This T cell receptor beta chain was recorded in a study of blood T cells in healthy people across ages. This clonotype came up a few times. The germline V gene has CDR1 SQVTM and CDR2 ANQGSEA. The CDR3 has 14 residues. V lost 3 bases, J lost 4 bases, and 3 bases stayed unmatched. Primers used in a second PCR of roughly 6 to 11 cycles were a sample-barcoded 5' primer and a J-beta primer mix. TCRdb reprocessed the 5' RACE reads via MiXCR and lists one record per CDR3 protein. This table has some 1,800,000 distinct CDR3 sequences, roughly two fifths appearing once. The sequencing sample was made of blood. The sequence came from a human donor in good health. This chain connects TRBV29-1 to TRBJ2-2; TRBD1 matches 9 bases. The CDR3 is CSVDSGQGTGELFF. CDR3 nucleotides: TGCAGCGTTGATTCGGGACAGGGCACCGGGGAGCTGTTTTTT.